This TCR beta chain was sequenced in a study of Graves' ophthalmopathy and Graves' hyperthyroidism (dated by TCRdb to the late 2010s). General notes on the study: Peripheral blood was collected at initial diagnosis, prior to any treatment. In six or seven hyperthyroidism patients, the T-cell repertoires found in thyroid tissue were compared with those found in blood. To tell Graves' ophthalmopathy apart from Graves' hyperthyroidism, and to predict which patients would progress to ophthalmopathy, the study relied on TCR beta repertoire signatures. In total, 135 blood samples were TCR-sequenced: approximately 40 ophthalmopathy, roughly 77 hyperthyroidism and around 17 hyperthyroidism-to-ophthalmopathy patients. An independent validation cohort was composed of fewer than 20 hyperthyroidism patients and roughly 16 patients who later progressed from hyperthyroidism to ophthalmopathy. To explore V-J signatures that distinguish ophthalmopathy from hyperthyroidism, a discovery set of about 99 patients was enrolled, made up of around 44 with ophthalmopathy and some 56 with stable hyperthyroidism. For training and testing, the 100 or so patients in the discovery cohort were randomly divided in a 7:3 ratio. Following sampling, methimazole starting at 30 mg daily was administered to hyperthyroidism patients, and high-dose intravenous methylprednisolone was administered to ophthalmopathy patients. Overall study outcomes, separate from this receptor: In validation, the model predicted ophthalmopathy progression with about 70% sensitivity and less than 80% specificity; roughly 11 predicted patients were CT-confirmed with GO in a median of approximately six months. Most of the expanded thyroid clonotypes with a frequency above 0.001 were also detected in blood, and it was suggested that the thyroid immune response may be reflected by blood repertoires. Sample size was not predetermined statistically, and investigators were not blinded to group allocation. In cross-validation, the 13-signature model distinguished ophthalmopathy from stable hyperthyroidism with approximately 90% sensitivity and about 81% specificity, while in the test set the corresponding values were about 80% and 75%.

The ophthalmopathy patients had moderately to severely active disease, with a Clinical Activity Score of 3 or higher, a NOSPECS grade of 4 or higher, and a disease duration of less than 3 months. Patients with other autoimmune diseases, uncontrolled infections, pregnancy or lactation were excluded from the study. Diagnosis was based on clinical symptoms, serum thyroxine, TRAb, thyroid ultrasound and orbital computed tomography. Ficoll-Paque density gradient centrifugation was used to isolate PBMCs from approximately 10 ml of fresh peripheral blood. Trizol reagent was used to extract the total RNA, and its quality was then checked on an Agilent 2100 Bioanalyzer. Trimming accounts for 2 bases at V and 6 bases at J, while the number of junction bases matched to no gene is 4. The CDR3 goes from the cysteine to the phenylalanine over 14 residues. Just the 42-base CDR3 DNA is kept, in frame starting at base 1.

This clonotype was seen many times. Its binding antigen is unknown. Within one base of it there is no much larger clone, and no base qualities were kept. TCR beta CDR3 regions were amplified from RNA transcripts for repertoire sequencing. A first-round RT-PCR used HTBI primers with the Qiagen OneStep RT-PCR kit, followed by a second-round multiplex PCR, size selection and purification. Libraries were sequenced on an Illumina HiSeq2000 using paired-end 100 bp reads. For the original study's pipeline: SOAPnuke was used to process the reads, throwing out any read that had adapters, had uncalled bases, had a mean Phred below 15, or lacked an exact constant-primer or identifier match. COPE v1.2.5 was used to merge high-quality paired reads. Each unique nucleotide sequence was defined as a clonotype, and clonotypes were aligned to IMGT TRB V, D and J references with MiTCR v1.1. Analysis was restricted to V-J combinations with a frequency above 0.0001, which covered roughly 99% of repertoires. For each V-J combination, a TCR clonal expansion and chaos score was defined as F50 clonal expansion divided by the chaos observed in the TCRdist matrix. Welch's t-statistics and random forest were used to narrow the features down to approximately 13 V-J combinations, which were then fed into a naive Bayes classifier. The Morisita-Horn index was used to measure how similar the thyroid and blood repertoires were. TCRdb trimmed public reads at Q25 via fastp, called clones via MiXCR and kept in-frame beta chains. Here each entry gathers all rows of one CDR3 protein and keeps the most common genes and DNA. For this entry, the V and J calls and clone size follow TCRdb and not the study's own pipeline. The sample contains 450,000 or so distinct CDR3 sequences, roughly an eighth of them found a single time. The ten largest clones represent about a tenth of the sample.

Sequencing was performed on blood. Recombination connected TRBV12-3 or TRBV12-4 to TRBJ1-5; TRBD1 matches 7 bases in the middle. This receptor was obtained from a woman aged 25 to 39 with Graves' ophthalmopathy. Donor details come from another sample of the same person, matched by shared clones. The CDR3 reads CASSLSRQGQPQHF. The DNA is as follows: TGTGCCAGCAGTTTAAGTAGACAGGGTCAGCCCCAGCATTTT.